This T cell receptor beta chain comes out of a study of Graves' ophthalmopathy and Graves' hyperthyroidism. Disease in donors with ophthalmopathy had moderate-to-severe activity, CAS ≥3, NOSPECS ≥4 and under 3 months' duration. Amplification of TCR beta CDR3 regions used RNA transcripts. HTBI primers were used in a first-round RT-PCR, which preceded a second-round multiplex PCR. TCRdb reprocessed the multiplex PCR reads with MiXCR, giving one entry per CDR3 protein. Among 650,000 to 900,000 distinct CDR3 sequences, roughly two fifths were seen once, and the ten largest hold roughly 45%. Deletions cut 6 bases from V and 8 bases from J, with 10 bases between. There are 11 residues in the CDR3. Germline V lookup: CDR1 SNHLY, CDR2 FYNNEI.

The clonotype originates from an adult man with Graves' ophthalmopathy. Material for sequencing was peripheral blood. The chain combines TRBV2 with TRBJ2-5; D is perhaps TRBD1 (6 bases). This chain's CDR3 is CASSETGTQYF. The CDR3 nucleotides read TGTGCCAGCAGCGAGACAGGCACCCAGTACTTC.